The clone carrying this TCR beta chain showed up many times. Ligated cDNA underwent four rounds of PCR with nested alpha and beta constant region primers and SP2. TCRdb fed the 5' RACE reads into MiXCR, producing one record per CDR3 protein. The sample comprises roughly 30,000 distinct CDR3 sequences, 15% to 20% of which are singletons, and 2% to 3% rests with the top ten. Germline V gene sequence: CDR1 SGHTA, CDR2 FQGNSA. V lost 1 base, J lost 2 bases, and 9 bases lay in between. This CDR3 contains 14 residues. An oligonucleotide containing a UMI was ligated to the 3' end of TCR cDNA. This entry is derived from a study of naive and memory T cell subsets.

The receptor was isolated from a female donor in good health. This sequence joins TRBV7-2 and TRBJ2-7; TRBD2 might be the D (6 bases). The CDR3 nucleotides are TGTGCCAGCAGCTTAGGGCGGGGCCCCTACGAGCAGTACTTC. This encodes CASSLGRGPYEQYF.